This T cell receptor (beta chain) was found in a study of blood T cell repertoires in COVID-19. The overall study: From the United States, Italy and Spain came samples of acute and convalescent COVID-19.

TCRdb's copy holds only in-frame clones and misses some; the assay was immunoSEQ multiplex PCR. The sample shows approximately 290,000 clones, 70% to 90% of them seen only once. The study assigned cohorts using participant-reported clinical history. The CDR3 runs 19 residues. The germline V gene has CDR1 SQVTM and CDR2 ANQGSEA. V dropped 6 bases and J dropped 0; count of bases not matched to a gene: 20. The TCR was taken from a woman aged 25 to 45 who had recovered from COVID-19. Sequenced input: PBMCs or T cells enriched from blood (not recorded which). J is TRBJ1-3 and V is TRBV29-1; 7 bases are shared with TRBD1. Here the CDR3 reads CSVQIDRADLLSSGNTIYF. CDR3 DNA sequence: TGCAGCGTCCAGATCGACAGGGCCGACCTTTTAAGCTCTGGAAACACCATATATTTT. The variable domain in full, with the rest retrieved from reference TRBV29-1 and TRBJ1-3, is SAVISQKPSRDICQRGTSLTIQCQVDSQVTMMFWYRQQPGQSLTLIATANQGSEATYESGFVIDKFPISRPNLTFSTLTVSNMSPEDSSIYLCSVQIDRADLLSSGNTIYFGEGSWLTVV.